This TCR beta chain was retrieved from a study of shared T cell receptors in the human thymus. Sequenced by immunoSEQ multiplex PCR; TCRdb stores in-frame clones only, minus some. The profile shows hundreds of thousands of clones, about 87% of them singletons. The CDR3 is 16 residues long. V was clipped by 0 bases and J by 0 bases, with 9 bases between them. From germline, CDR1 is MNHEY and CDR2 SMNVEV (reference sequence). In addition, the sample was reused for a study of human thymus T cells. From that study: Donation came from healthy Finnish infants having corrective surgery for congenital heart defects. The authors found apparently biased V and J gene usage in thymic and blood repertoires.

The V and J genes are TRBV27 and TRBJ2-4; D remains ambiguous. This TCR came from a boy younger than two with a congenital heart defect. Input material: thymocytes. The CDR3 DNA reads TGTGCCAGCAGTTTATCGGGCCGGCTAGCCAAAAACATTCAGTACTTC. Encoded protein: CASSLSGRLAKNIQYF.